These 30 T cell receptor beta chains share one sample of origin, sequenced in a study of patients and donors after allogeneic stem cell transplantation. Each CDR3 protein gets one entry after TCRdb re-called the RT-PCR reads with MiXCR. The sample includes over 200,000 distinct CDR3 sequences, 35% to 45% of them seen just once. The sample taken for sequencing was blood, either unsorted or a sorted T cell fraction (not recorded which). The source is a human donor who was either an allogeneic HSCT recipient or a stem cell or donor lymphocyte infusion donor (not recorded which). It is not recorded whose cells these are; they may come from a transplant donor.

The sample holds a few counts of this clonotype. V usage is TRBV6-5 and J usage is TRBJ1-1; no clear D gene. Trimming took off 2 bases at V and 1 base at J, with 8 bases between the two ends. Germline assignment: CDR1 MNHEY and CDR2 SVGAGI. CDR3 length equals 14 residues. CDR3 in amino acids: CASSYAGSNTEAFF. The CDR3 DNA follows: TGTGCCAGCAGTTACGCGGGTTCGAACACTGAAGCTTTCTTT.

The chain couples TRBV28 to TRBJ2-5, with D unclear. With 3 bases removed from V and 9 bases from J, the gap between germline ends came to 8 bases. CDR1 is MDHEN, CDR2 SYDVKM, per germline. This CDR3 has 11 residues. The CDR3 DNA sequence: TGTGCCAGCAGTTTGGACCTGTCCCAGTACTTC. Protein: CASSLDLSQYF.

This clonotype appeared a few times. The J gene is TRBJ1-5, the V gene TRBV12-3 or TRBV12-4; D might be TRBD1 (5 bases). There are 15 residues in the CDR3. The germline V and J ends were trimmed by 2 bases and 2 bases, with 10 bases remaining between them. The CDR3 loop is CASSLSGGGNQPQHF. The DNA of the CDR3 is TGTGCCAGCAGTTTATCAGGAGGGGGCAATCAGCCCCAGCATTTT.

This clonotype has only a few counts. The V call is TRBV5-1, the J call TRBJ2-2; 8 bases agree with TRBD2. Trimming at V came to 0 bases and at J to 2 bases, leaving 3 bases not matched to a gene. Germline CDR1 SGHRS, CDR2 YFSETQ. CDR3 size: 16 residues. The DNA for the CDR3 is TGCGCCAGCAGCTTGGGCGGGACTAGTAACACCGGGGAGCTGTTTTTT. It encodes CASSLGGTSNTGELFF. The variable domain in full, completed from reference TRBV5-1 and TRBJ2-2, reads KAGVTQTPRYLIKTRGQQVTLSCSPISGHRSVSWYQQTPGQGLQFLFEYFSETQRNKGNFPGRFSGRQFSNSRSEMNVSTLELGDSALYLCASSLGGTSNTGELFFGEGSRLTVL.

This clonotype was picked up a small number of times. J is TRBJ1-1 and V is TRBV20-1; D might be TRBD1 (5 bases). Germline values: CDR1 DFQATT, CDR2 SNEGSKA (reference sequence). The CDR3 totals 12 residues. The V gene lost 8 bases and the J gene lost 4 bases, with 14 bases spanning the gap. The CDR3, as DNA: TGCAGTTCTCATTCCGGGGCCACTGAAGCTTTCTTT. Translating gives CSSHSGATEAFF.

The rearrangement uses TRBV12-3 or TRBV12-4 and TRBJ1-1, with D uncertain. The CDR3 has 14 residues. V lost 6 bases and J 1 base, leaving 12 bases between the germline ends. CDR3 protein: CASSPRVGNTEAFF. CDR3 DNA: TGTGCCAGCAGCCCCCGGGTGGGGAACACTGAAGCTTTCTTT.

The chain carries TRBV4-3 and TRBJ2-2; D uncertain. CDR3 size: 15 residues. Germline CDR1 and CDR2: LGHNA and YSLEER. V was cut by 4 bases and J by 3 bases, with 12 bases left in between. The CDR3 DNA reads as TGCGCCAGCAGCCTTCGCGACTCGTACACCGGGGAGCTGTTTTTT. This translates into CASSLRDSYTGELFF.

CDR3 coding DNA: TGCGCCAGCAGCCAGGAGAGACAGGCAACATCAACTAATGAAAAACTGTTTTTT. It translates to CASSQERQATSTNEKLFF. The chain is built from TRBV4-3 and TRBJ1-4; the D gene is possibly TRBD1 (6 bases). Trimming took 3 bases from V and 0 from J, leaving 17 bases between them. From germline, CDR1 is LGHNA and CDR2 YSLEER. The CDR3 has 18 amino acids.

This clonotype was picked up many times. J is TRBJ1-2 and V is TRBV5-1; perhaps TRBD1 as D (5 bases). Trimming pared 5 bases from V and 8 bases from J, leaving 16 bases between. Germline-derived CDR1 and CDR2 are SGHRS and YFSETQ. The CDR3 has 13 residues. CDR3 coding DNA: TGCGCCAGCAGAGGGGCAGCGCTCGGAGGCTACACCTTC. Translating gives CASRGAALGGYTF.

This clonotype was found a few times. The chain recombines TRBV10-2 with TRBJ2-2, with D possibly being TRBD2 (5 bases). CDR3 length: 18 amino acids. Germline CDR1 and CDR2: WSHSY and SAAADI. V was shortened by 0 bases and J by 0 bases, with 14 bases between the two germline ends. The DNA for the CDR3 is TGCGCCAGCAGTGAGTCGTTAATGAAGCGGTCGAACACCGGGGAGCTGTTTTTT. Its translation is CASSESLMKRSNTGELFF.

This clonotype was seen a few times. CDR3 DNA: TGCAGTGCTGGAGGCTCGGGGGGCTTGAAAAATGAGCAGTTCTTC. Its translation is CSAGGSGGLKNEQFF. The V call is TRBV20-1, the J call TRBJ2-1; perhaps TRBD2 as D (7 bases). Germline V gene sequence: CDR1 DFQATT, CDR2 SNEGSKA (reference sequence). This CDR3 has 15 residues. V lost 5 bases and J lost 7, with 21 bases in between.

V gene TRBV7-9 combines with J gene TRBJ2-7; weak D call: TRBD1 (6 bases). Between the trimmed V and J ends, which lost 0 bases and 7 bases, there was a span of 19 bases. Looked up from germline, CDR1 is SEHNR and CDR2 is FQNEAQ (reference sequence). The CDR3 contains 16 residues. CDR3 amino acids: CASSLAPPGHSKEQYF. As DNA, the CDR3 is TGTGCCAGCAGCTTAGCGCCCCCGGGACACTCTAAGGAGCAGTACTTC.

The rearrangement joins TRBV7-3 to TRBJ1-5; D is unresolved. The germline CDR1 and CDR2 sequences are SGHTA and FQGTGA. Trimming pared 4 bases from V and 3 bases from J, leaving 7 bases between. The CDR3 is made up of 13 amino acids. CDR3 sequence: CASSSDNNQPQHF. CDR3 nucleotides: TGTGCCAGCAGCTCCGATAACAATCAGCCCCAGCATTTT.

The sample holds a few counts of this clonotype. The gene calls are TRBV7-2 and TRBJ1-1, with 9 bases matching TRBD1. This CDR3 contains 14 residues. The V segment lost 6 bases and the J segment 4 bases; nucleotides outside the gene matches: 6. Per the germline V gene, CDR1 is SGHTA and CDR2 is FQGNSA. The CDR3 nucleotides are TGTGCCAGCAGTTCTACAGGGGGCATCACTGAAGCTTTCTTT. This codes for CASSSTGGITEAFF.

This clonotype occurred once. The chain couples TRBV7-2 to TRBJ2-6; the D is unclear. The CDR3 is 15 amino acids. Germline V gives CDR1 SGHTA, CDR2 FQGNSA. V was cut by 5 bases and J by 0 bases, with 8 bases left in between. CDR3 sequence: CASSRILSGANVLTF. The CDR3 DNA follows: TGTGCCAGCAGCCGGATCCTCTCTGGGGCCAACGTCCTGACTTTC.

The chain combines TRBV2 with TRBJ1-2; TRBD1 aligns across 7 bases. The CDR3 consists of 13 residues. Germline V gives CDR1 SNHLY, CDR2 FYNNEI. V lost 7 bases, J lost 5 bases, and 7 bases stayed unmatched. For the CDR3, the DNA is TGTGCCAGCAAACAGGGGATCGGGTATGGCTACACCTTC. Translating it yields CASKQGIGYGYTF.

The table lists this clonotype with a few counts. The junction shows a germline mismatch at one end, possibly a read error. The chain has TRBV3-1 and TRBJ1-1; 10 bases are shared with TRBD1. Germline-derived CDR1 and CDR2 are LGHDT and YNNKEL (reference sequence). The CDR3 is 16 residues long. CDR3 residues: CASSQGQGALKTEAFF. The DNA of the CDR3 is TGTGCCAGCAGCCAAGGACAGGGGGCGTTGAAGACTGAAGCTTTCTTT. Full variable domain (rest looked up from reference TRBV3-1 and TRBJ1-1): DTAVSQTPKYLVTQMGNDKSIKCEQNLGHDTMYWYKQDSKKFLKIMFSYNNKELIINETVPNRFSPKSPDKAHLNLHINSLELGDSAVYFCASSQGQGALKTEAFFGQGTRLTVV.

This clonotype was counted between two and nine times. This sequence joins TRBV4-1 and TRBJ1-1, with D possibly being TRBD1 (6 bases). Germline lookup yields CDR1 MGHRA and CDR2 YSYEKL. The V gene lost 3 bases and the J gene lost 5 bases, with 16 bases spanning the gap. The CDR3 loop spans 15 amino acids. The DNA of the CDR3 is TGCGCCAGCAGCCAGAAACAGGGTAAAGAGACTGAAGCTTTCTTT. Its protein is CASSQKQGKETEAFF.

The chain is built from TRBV7-9 and TRBJ1-1, with TRBD1 matching over 8 bases. The ends lost 0 bases at V and 1 base at J; junction bases unmatched: 4. The CDR3 extends over 16 amino acids. Germline V gives CDR1 SEHNR, CDR2 FQNEAQ (reference sequence). This chain's CDR3 is CASSLAPGQENTEAFF. CDR3 nucleotide sequence: TGTGCCAGCAGCTTAGCACCGGGACAGGAGAACACTGAAGCTTTCTTT.

The chain recombines TRBV5-5 with TRBJ2-5; 7 bases match TRBD1. Trimming at V came to 4 bases and at J to 5 bases, leaving 5 bases not matched to a gene. The CDR3 has 13 residues. Germline V lookup: CDR1 SGHKS, CDR2 YYEKEE (reference sequence). The CDR3 sequence is CASSRQGPETQYF. CDR3 sequence (DNA): TGTGCCAGCAGCCGACAGGGCCCGGAGACCCAGTACTTC.

The rearrangement uses TRBV28 and TRBJ2-4, with D tentatively TRBD1 (6 bases). The CDR3 is 15 amino acids. V was clipped by 2 bases and J by 1 base, with 9 bases between them. Germline V gene lookup returns CDR1 MDHEN and CDR2 SYDVKM. The CDR3 nucleotides are TGTGCCAGCAGTTTACGTACAGGGGCCAAAAACATTCAGTACTTC. Its protein is CASSLRTGAKNIQYF. Full variable domain (remainder filled in from reference TRBV28 and TRBJ2-4): DVKVTQSSRYLVKRTGEKVFLECVQDMDHENMFWYRQDPGLGLRLIYFSYDVKMKEKGDIPEGYSVSREKKERFSLILESASTNQTSMYLCASSLRTGAKNIQYFGAGTRLSVL.

Only a few counts were recorded for this clonotype. The CDR3 reads CASSLGAASYSYNEQFF. The DNA of the CDR3 is TGTGCCAGCAGCTTAGGAGCAGCGTCGTACTCCTACAATGAGCAGTTCTTC. The chain couples TRBV7-9 to TRBJ2-1; no firm D call. The CDR3 loop spans 17 amino acids. The ends were cut back, 1 base at V and 0 bases at J, with 13 bases in the middle. Per germline, CDR1 SEHNR and CDR2 FQNEAQ (reference sequence).

The chain employs TRBV5-1 and TRBJ1-5; TRBD1 is a possible D gene (6 bases). There are 15 residues in the CDR3. Trimming cost V 0 bases and J 4 bases, with 11 bases left between them. The germline V gene has CDR1 SGHRS and CDR2 YFSETQ. As DNA, the CDR3 is TGCGCCAGCAGCTTGGGCGGGGGCCCGAATCAGCCCCAGCATTTT. It specifies CASSLGGGPNQPQHF.

The chain carries TRBV20-1 and TRBJ1-2; 11 bases fit TRBD1. Germline V lookup: CDR1 DFQATT, CDR2 SNEGSKA (reference sequence). V was pared by 5 bases and J by 3 bases, with 5 bases of the junction left unmatched. CDR3 length: 14 residues. As DNA, the CDR3 is TGCAGTGCTCAGCCGGGACAGGGGGACTATGGCTACACCTTC. Translated: CSAQPGQGDYGYTF.

The sample holds a few counts of this clonotype. The rearrangement joins TRBV5-1 to TRBJ1-1, with TRBD1 matching 8 bases. Germline-derived CDR1 and CDR2 are SGHRS and YFSETQ. With V trimmed by 2 bases and J by 4 bases, 7 bases remained unmatched. This CDR3 comprises 15 residues. Written as DNA, the CDR3 is TGCGCCAGCAGCTTCCCGGACAGGGTCCCCACTGAAGCTTTCTTT. It encodes CASSFPDRVPTEAFF.

This chain uses TRBV24-1 with TRBJ2-2; D ambiguous. Germline V gives CDR1 KGHDR, CDR2 SFDVKD. The CDR3 is made up of 14 amino acids. Trimming shortened V by 8 bases and J by 4 bases, and 13 bases separated the two germline ends. The DNA for the CDR3 is TGTGCCACCAATGACCCTCGGGTCACCGGGGAGCTGTTTTTT. Encoded protein: CATNDPRVTGELFF.

This chain connects TRBV7-2 to TRBJ2-3; D is possibly TRBD2 (5 bases). Per the germline V gene, CDR1 is SGHTA and CDR2 is FQGNSA. This CDR3 region has 16 residues. The V end lost 5 bases, the J end lost 0 bases, and 15 bases lay between the germline ends. CDR3 DNA sequence: TGTGCCAGCAGCCCTCGCGGGCGGACTAGCACAGATACGCAGTATTTT. It is translated as CASSPRGRTSTDTQYF.

The J gene is TRBJ1-3, the V gene TRBV7-4; D is uncertain. The germline V gene has CDR1 SGHVT and CDR2 SQSDAQ. This CDR3 comprises 10 residues. Trimming cost V 1 base and J 8 bases, with 0 bases left between them. CDR3 protein: CASSLDTIYF. The CDR3 DNA is TGTGCCAGCAGCTTAGACACCATATATTTT.

This clonotype was found a few times. This rearrangement joins TRBV6-4 to TRBJ2-1, with 13 bases lining up with TRBD2. Trimming at V came to 6 bases and at J to 6 bases, leaving 8 bases not matched to a gene. Germline CDR1 and CDR2: MRHNA and SNTAGT. This CDR3 region has 16 residues. CDR3 residues: CASSRLAGGSLNEQFF. CDR3 DNA sequence: TGTGCCAGCAGCAGACTAGCGGGGGGAAGTCTCAATGAGCAGTTCTTC.

This clonotype was counted between two and nine times. The rearrangement joins TRBV5-6 to TRBJ2-2; maybe TRBD1 (5 bases). The ends were cut back, 0 bases at V and 4 bases at J, with 7 bases in the middle. This CDR3 region has 14 residues. In germline, CDR1 is SGHDT, CDR2 YYEEEE. The CDR3 DNA sequence: TGTGCCAGCAGCTTGGCAGGGATCACCGGGGAGCTGTTTTTT. Translated, it gives CASSLAGITGELFF.